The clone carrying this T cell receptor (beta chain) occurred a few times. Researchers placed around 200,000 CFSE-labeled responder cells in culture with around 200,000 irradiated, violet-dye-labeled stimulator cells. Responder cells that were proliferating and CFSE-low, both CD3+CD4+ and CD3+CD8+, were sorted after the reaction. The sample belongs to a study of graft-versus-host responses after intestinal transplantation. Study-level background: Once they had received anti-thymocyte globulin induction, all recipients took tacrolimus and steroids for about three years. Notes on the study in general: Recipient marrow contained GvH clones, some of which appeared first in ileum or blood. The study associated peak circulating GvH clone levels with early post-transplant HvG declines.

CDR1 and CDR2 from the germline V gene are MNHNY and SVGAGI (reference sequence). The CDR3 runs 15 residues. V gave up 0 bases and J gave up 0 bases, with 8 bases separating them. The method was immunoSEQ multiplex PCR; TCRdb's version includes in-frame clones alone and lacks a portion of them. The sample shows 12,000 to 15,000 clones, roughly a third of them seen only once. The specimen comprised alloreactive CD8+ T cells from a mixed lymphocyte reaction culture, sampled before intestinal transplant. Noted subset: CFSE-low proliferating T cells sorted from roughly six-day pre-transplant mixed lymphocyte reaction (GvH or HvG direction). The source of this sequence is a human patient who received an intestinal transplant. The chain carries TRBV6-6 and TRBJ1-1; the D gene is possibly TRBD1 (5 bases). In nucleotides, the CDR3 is TGTGCCAGCAGTTACTCAGGGGCCATGAACACTGAAGCTTTCTTT. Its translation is CASSYSGAMNTEAFF.